This TCR beta chain was captured by sequencing in a study of cytomegalovirus exposure and HLA in healthy donors. Germline assignment: CDR1 MNHEY and CDR2 SMNVEV (reference sequence). V was cut by 4 bases and J by 0 bases, with 9 bases left in between. This CDR3 is built from 14 residues. The data were produced by immunoSEQ multiplex PCR, yet TCRdb's version contains in-frame clones alone and is incomplete. The sample has around 170,000 clones; 85% are singletons. In its sample, this clone was seen a few times. Sequenced input: PBMCs. The sequence derives from a man between 18 and 35 years old in good health and CMV-seropositive. This sequence joins TRBV27 and TRBJ1-1, with no clear D. The CDR3 reads CASSSLHLNTEAFF. The CDR3 nucleotides read TGTGCCAGCAGTTCCTTACATCTGAACACTGAAGCTTTCTTT.